Ten or more counts support the clone carrying this T cell receptor beta chain. The source of the sample is a study of identical twins. Germline V CDR1 and CDR2: SNHLY, FYNNEI. The CDR3 sequence is 13 residues long. V was cut by 2 bases and J by 6 bases, with 8 bases left in between. In TCRdb, the 5' RACE reads were re-called with MiXCR into one record per CDR3 protein. The repertoire has just under 650,000 distinct CDR3 sequences, less than 9% of them found once; the top ten carry 1.5% to 2%. In addition, the sample was reused for a study of yellow fever vaccine responses in identical twins.

What was sequenced was PBMCs. The chain carries TRBV2 and TRBJ2-1, with D unresolved. The sequence derives from a woman in her late teens or twenties in good health. This chain's CDR3 is CASSETFVNEQFF. In nucleotides, the CDR3 is TGTGCCAGCAGTGAAACGTTTGTCAATGAGCAGTTCTTC. Based on the CDR3 plus reference TRBV2 and TRBJ2-1, the full variable domain is EPEVTQTPSHQVTQMGQEVILRCVPISNHLYFYWYRQILGQKVEFLVSFYNNEISEKSEIFDDQFSVERPDGSNFTLKIRSTKLEDSAMYFCASSETFVNEQFFGPGTRLTVL.